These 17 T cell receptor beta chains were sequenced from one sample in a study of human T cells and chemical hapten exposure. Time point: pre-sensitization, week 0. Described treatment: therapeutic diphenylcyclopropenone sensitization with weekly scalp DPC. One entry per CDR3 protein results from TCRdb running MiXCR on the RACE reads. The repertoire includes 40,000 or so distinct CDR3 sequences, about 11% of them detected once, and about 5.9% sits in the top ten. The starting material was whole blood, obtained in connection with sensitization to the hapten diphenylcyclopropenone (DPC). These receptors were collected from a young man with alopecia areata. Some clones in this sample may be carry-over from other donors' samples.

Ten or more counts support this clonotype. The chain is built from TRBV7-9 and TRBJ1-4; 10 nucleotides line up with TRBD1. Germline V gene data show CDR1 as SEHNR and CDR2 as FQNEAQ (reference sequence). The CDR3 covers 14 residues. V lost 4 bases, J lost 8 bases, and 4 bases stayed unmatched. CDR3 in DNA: TGTGCCAGCAGCTCGGGACAGGGGTACGAAAAACTGTTTTTT. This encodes CASSSGQGYEKLFF.

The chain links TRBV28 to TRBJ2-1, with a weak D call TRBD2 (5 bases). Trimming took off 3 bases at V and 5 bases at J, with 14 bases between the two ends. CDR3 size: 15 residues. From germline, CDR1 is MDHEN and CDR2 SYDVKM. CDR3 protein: CASSFGRLLDNEQFF. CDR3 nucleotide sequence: TGTGCCAGCAGTTTTGGGAGACTACTTGACAATGAGCAGTTCTTC.

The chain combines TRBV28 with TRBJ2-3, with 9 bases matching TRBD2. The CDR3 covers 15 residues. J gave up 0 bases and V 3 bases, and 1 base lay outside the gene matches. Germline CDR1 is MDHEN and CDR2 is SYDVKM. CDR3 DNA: TGTGCCAGCAGTTTTACTAGCGGGAGCACAGATACGCAGTATTTT. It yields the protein CASSFTSGSTDTQYF. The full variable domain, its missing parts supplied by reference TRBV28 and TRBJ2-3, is DVKVTQSSRYLVKRTGEKVFLECVQDMDHENMFWYRQDPGLGLRLIYFSYDVKMKEKGDIPEGYSVSREKKERFSLILESASTNQTSMYLCASSFTSGSTDTQYFGPGTRLTVL.

CDR3 sequence reads: CASSYSTTSGPTDTQYF. The DNA of the CDR3 is TGTGCCAGCAGTTACTCGACGACTAGCGGACCCACAGATACGCAGTATTTT. This chain connects TRBV6-2 or TRBV6-3 to TRBJ2-3; 9 positions agree with TRBD2. CDR1 is MNHEY, CDR2 SVGEGT, per germline. The CDR3 contains 17 residues. J was trimmed by 2 bases and V by 0 bases; bases with no gene match: 6.

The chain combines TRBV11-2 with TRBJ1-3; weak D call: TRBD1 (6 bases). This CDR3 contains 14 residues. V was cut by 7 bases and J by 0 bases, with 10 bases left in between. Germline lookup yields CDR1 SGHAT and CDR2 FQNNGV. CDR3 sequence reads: CASTPTGSGNTIYF. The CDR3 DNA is TGTGCCAGCACCCCGACAGGCTCTGGAAACACCATATATTTT.

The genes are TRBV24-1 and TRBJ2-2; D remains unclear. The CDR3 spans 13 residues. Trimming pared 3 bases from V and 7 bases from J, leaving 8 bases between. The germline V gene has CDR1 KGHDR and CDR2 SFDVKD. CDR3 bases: TGTGCCACCAGTGATCCTGGCCACGGGGAGCTGTTTTTT. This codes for CATSDPGHGELFF.

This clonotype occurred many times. The CDR3 protein is CASSPPGQGADTQYF. Written as DNA, the CDR3 is TGTGCCAGCAGTCCCCCGGGACAAGGGGCAGATACGCAGTATTTT. V gene TRBV6-2 or TRBV6-3 combines with J gene TRBJ2-3, with TRBD1 as a possible D gene (6 bases). The CDR3 totals 15 residues. With 5 bases removed from V and 4 bases from J, the gap between germline ends came to 16 bases. Per germline, CDR1 MNHEY and CDR2 SVGEGT.

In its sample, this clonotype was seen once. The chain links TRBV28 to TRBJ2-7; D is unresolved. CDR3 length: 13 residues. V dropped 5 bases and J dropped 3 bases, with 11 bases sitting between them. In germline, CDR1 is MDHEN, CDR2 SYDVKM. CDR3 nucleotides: TGTGCCAGCAGTCTTCTCCCTCTCTACGAGCAGTACTTC. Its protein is CASSLLPLYEQYF.

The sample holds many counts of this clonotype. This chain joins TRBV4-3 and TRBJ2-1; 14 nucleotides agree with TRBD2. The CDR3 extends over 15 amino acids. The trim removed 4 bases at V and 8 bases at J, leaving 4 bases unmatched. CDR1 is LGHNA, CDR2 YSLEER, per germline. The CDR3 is CASSLGLAGVDEQFF. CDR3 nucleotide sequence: TGCGCCAGCAGCCTGGGACTAGCGGGAGTCGATGAGCAGTTCTTC.

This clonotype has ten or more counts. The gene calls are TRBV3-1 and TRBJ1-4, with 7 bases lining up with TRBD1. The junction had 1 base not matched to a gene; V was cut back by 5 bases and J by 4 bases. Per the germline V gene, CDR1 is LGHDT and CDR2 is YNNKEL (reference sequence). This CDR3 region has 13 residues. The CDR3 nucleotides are TGTGCCAGCAGCGGGACAGTTAATGAAAAACTGTTTTTT. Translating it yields CASSGTVNEKLFF. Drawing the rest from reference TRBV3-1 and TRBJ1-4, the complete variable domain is DTAVSQTPKYLVTQMGNDKSIKCEQNLGHDTMYWYKQDSKKFLKIMFSYNNKELIINETVPNRFSPKSPDKAHLNLHINSLELGDSAVYFCASSGTVNEKLFFGSGTQLSVL.

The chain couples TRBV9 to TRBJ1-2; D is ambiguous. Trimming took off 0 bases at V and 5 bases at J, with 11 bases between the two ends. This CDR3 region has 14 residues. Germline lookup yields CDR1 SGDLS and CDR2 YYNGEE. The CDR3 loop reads CASSVDSVSYGYTF. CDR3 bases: TGTGCCAGCAGCGTAGACAGTGTGTCTTATGGCTACACCTTC. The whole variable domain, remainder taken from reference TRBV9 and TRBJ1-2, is DSGVTQTPKHLITATGQRVTLRCSPRSGDLSVYWYQQSLDQGLQFLIQYYNGEERAKGNILERFSAQQFPDLHSELNLSSLELGDSALYFCASSVDSVSYGYTFGSGTRLTVV.

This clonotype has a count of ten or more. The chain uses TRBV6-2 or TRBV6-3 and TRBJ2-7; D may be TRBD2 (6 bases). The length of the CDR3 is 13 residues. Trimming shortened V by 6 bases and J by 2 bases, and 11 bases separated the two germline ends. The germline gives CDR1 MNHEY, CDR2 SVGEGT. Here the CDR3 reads CASSTSIAYEQYV. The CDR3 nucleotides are TGTGCCAGCAGCACTAGCATTGCCTACGAGCAGTACGTC.

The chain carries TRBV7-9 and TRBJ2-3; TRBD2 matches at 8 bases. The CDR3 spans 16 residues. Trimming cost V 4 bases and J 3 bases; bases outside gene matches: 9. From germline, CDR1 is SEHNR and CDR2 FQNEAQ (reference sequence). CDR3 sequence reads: CASSSPDGRGTDTQYF. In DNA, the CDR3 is TGTGCCAGCAGCTCCCCAGACGGGAGGGGGACAGATACGCAGTATTTT.

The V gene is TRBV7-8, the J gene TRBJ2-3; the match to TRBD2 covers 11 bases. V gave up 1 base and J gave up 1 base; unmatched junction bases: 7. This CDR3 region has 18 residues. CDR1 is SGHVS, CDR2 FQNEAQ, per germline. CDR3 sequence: CASSLVSTSGSGTDTQYF. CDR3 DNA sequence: TGTGCCAGCAGCTTAGTCTCTACTAGCGGGAGTGGCACAGATACGCAGTATTTT.

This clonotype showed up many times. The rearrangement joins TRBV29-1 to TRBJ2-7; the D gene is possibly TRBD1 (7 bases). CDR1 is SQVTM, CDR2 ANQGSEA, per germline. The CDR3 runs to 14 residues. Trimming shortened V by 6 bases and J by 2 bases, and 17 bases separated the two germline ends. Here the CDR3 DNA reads TGCAGCGTGACCGGGACAGCGGGTCCCTACGAGCAGTACTTC. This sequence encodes CSVTGTAGPYEQYF.

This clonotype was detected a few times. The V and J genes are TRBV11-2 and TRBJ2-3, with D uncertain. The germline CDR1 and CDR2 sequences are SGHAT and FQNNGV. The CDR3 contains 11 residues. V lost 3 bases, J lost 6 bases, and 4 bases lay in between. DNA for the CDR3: TGTGCCAGCAGCTTTATGGATACGCAGTATTTT. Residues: CASSFMDTQYF.

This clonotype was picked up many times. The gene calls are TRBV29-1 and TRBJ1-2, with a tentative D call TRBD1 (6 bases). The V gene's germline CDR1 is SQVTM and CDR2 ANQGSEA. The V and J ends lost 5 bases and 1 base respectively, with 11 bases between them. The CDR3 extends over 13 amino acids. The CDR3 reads CSVSHRDNYGYTF. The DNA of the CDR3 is TGCAGCGTTTCCCACAGGGATAACTATGGCTACACCTTC.